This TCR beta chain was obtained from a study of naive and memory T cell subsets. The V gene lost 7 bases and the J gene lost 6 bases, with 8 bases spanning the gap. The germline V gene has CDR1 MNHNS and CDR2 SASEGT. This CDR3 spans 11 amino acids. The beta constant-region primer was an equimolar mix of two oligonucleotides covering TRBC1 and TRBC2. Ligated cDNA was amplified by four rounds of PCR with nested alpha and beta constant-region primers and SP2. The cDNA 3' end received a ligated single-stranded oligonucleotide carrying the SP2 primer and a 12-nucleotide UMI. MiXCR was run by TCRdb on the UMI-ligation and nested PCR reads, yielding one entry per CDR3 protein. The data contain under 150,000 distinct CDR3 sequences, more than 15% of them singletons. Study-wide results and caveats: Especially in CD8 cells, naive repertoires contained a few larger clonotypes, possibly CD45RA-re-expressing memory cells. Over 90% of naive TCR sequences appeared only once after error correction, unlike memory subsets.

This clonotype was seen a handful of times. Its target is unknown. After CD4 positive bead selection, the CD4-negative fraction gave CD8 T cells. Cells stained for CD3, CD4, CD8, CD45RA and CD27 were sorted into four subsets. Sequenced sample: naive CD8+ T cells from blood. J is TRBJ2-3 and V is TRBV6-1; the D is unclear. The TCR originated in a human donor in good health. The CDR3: CASMWLDTQYF. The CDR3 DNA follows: TGTGCCAGCATGTGGTTGGATACGCAGTATTTT.